A single sample gave rise to the 26 T cell receptor beta chains below, sequenced in a study of siplizumab effects on memory and regulatory T cells. Method: immunoSEQ multiplex PCR; TCRdb's copy keeps in-frame clones and lacks some. The sample shows over 100,000 clones, about 91% of them seen only once. Sequencing used Tregs sorted from blood. The source is a human donor in good health.

The chain couples TRBV7-9 to TRBJ2-7; no clear D. V dropped 5 bases and J dropped 3 bases, with 14 bases sitting between them. Germline V CDR1 and CDR2: SEHNR, FQNEAQ (reference sequence). This CDR3 contains 14 residues. The CDR3 DNA is TGTGCCAGCAGCCCCGATTACACCGTCTACGAGCAGTACTTC. Translated, it gives CASSPDYTVYEQYF.

This sequence joins TRBV11-3 and TRBJ2-1; D is unresolved. V dropped 5 bases and J dropped 7 bases, with 12 bases sitting between them. The CDR3 length is 13 residues. Germline CDR1 and CDR2: SGHNT and YENEEA. The CDR3 sequence is CASSTGPANEQFF. In nucleotides, the CDR3 is TGTGCCAGCAGCACCGGGCCCGCTAATGAGCAGTTCTTC.

CDR3 in amino acids: CASRRTGGIQYF. The CDR3 DNA follows: TGTGCCAGCCGGAGGACAGGGGGCATTCAGTACTTC. The chain employs TRBV6-1 and TRBJ2-4; 10 bases map to TRBD1. This CDR3 has 12 amino acids. The germline gives CDR1 MNHNS, CDR2 SASEGT. J was trimmed by 9 bases and V by 8 bases; bases with no gene match: 4.

The genes are TRBV10-3 and TRBJ2-7; the match to TRBD1 covers 9 bases. Germline V gives CDR1 ENHRY, CDR2 SYGVKD. V trimming: 4 bases; J trimming: 6 bases; junction bases outside the gene matches: 4. The CDR3 loop spans 13 amino acids. The CDR3, as DNA: TGTGCCATCAGTGGGGGGACAGGGAGCGAGCAGTACTTC. Translating it yields CAISGGTGSEQYF.

The CDR3 protein is CASSFAQTQETQYF. CDR3 DNA sequence: TGTGCCAGCAGTTTTGCACAGACCCAAGAGACCCAGTACTTC. The chain has TRBV27 and TRBJ2-5; D is uncertain. The CDR3 is 14 amino acids. Germline assignment: CDR1 MNHEY and CDR2 SMNVEV (reference sequence). Deletions cut 3 bases from V and 1 base from J, with 9 bases between.

The chain has TRBV5-1 and TRBJ2-1; no definite D call. Germline values: CDR1 SGHRS, CDR2 YFSETQ. The CDR3 has 11 amino acids. Trimming pared 0 bases from V and 6 bases from J, leaving 1 base between. CDR3 in DNA: TGCGCCAGCAGCTTGGGCAATGAGCAGTTCTTC. Residues: CASSLGNEQFF.

The chain links TRBV5-1 to TRBJ2-7; D is ambiguous. The CDR3 length is 13 residues. CDR1 SGHRS and CDR2 YFSETQ come from the germline V gene. The ends were cut back, 5 bases at V and 2 bases at J, with 11 bases in the middle. Here the CDR3 reads CASRGSETYEQYF. Written as DNA, the CDR3 is TGCGCCAGCAGAGGGTCAGAGACCTACGAGCAGTACTTC.

This chain joins TRBV6-6 and TRBJ1-5; D might be TRBD1 (6 bases). Germline assignment: CDR1 MNHNY and CDR2 SVGAGI (reference sequence). Trimming removed 7 bases from V and 2 bases from J, with 9 bases in between. This CDR3 comprises 13 residues. CDR3 protein: CASKTGGNQPQHF. DNA for the CDR3: TGTGCCAGCAAGACAGGAGGCAATCAGCCCCAGCATTTT.

The rearrangement joins TRBV11-2 to TRBJ1-3; 8 bases are shared with TRBD1. Germline-derived CDR1 and CDR2 are SGHAT and FQNNGV. CDR3 length equals 16 residues. With 0 bases clipped from V and 4 bases from J, the junction kept 5 bases outside the gene matches. The chain's CDR3 is CASSLDQGAAGNTIYF. The CDR3 DNA reads TGTGCCAGCAGCTTAGACCAGGGGGCGGCGGGAAACACCATATATTTT.

The chain joins TRBV30 to TRBJ2-2; D is uncertain. V lost 2 bases, J lost 9 bases, and 13 bases lay in between. CDR3 length: 13 residues. Germline V CDR1 and CDR2: GTSNPN, SVGIG (reference sequence). In DNA form, the CDR3 reads TGTGCCTGGAGTCTTCAGCTAGAGTGGGAGCTGTTTTTT. Its protein is CAWSLQLEWELFF.

The chain employs TRBV6-5 and TRBJ2-7, with 7 bases that match TRBD2. The V and J ends lost 7 bases and 3 bases, in that order; junction bases with no gene match: 12. The germline V gene encodes CDR1 MNHEY and CDR2 SVGAGI. CDR3 length equals 15 residues. CDR3 region: CASTPLGGTFYEQYF. Here the CDR3 DNA reads TGTGCCAGCACCCCTTTGGGGGGGACCTTCTACGAGCAGTACTTC.

CDR3 sequence: CASSGQGGQYF. The CDR3 DNA follows: TGTGCCAGCAGTGGGCAGGGGGGGCAGTACTTC. The rearrangement joins TRBV2 to TRBJ2-7, with a possible D match to TRBD1 (7 bases). CDR3 size: 11 residues. Germline CDR1 and CDR2: SNHLY and FYNNEI. Trimming left V 4 bases short and J 9 bases short, with 10 bases between.

The chain combines TRBV2 with TRBJ1-2; D remains unclear. Trimming stripped 6 bases from V and 1 base from J, with 12 bases between. The CDR3 is 14 amino acids. Germline lookup yields CDR1 SNHLY and CDR2 FYNNEI. CDR3 sequence (DNA): TGTGCCAGCAGGGGCCTCTACCTTAACTATGGCTACACCTTC. It specifies CASRGLYLNYGYTF.

The rearrangement joins TRBV10-3 to TRBJ1-4, with TRBD1 as a possible D gene (6 bases). V gave up 0 bases and J gave up 5 bases, with 10 bases separating them. CDR3 length: 15 amino acids. The germline V gene encodes CDR1 ENHRY and CDR2 SYGVKD. The CDR3: CAISESTGENEKLFF. The DNA of the CDR3 is TGTGCCATCAGTGAGTCGACAGGCGAAAATGAAAAACTGTTTTTT.

CDR3: CASSPGTSYHEQYF. The CDR3 DNA reads as TGTGCCAGCTCACCAGGTACTAGCTACCACGAGCAGTACTTC. J is TRBJ2-7 and V is TRBV18, with a weak D call TRBD2 (6 bases). The CDR3 loop spans 14 amino acids. The V end was cut by 2 bases, the J end by 5 bases, with 13 bases between. Germline CDR1 is KGHSH and CDR2 is LQKENI.

The CDR3 reads CASSRLAGGPMEQFF. The CDR3 DNA is TGTGCCAGTTCCCGACTAGCGGGAGGGCCTATGGAGCAGTTCTTC. The rearrangement links TRBV19 to TRBJ2-1, with 14 nucleotides matching TRBD2. After removal of 8 bases from V and 10 bases from J, the junction contained 10 bases not matched to a gene. This CDR3 contains 15 residues. The germline gives CDR1 LNHDA, CDR2 SQIVND (reference sequence).

The chain carries TRBV6-1 and TRBJ2-5; 11 nucleotides align to TRBD1. CDR1 MNHNS and CDR2 SASEGT come from the germline V gene. The CDR3 has 14 residues. Losses at the gene ends were 6 bases for V and 4 bases for J; bases not matched to a gene: 4. The CDR3, as DNA: TGTGCCAGCAGGGACAGGGGGCAGGGAGAGACCCAGTACTTC. Protein sequence: CASRDRGQGETQYF.

The chain uses TRBV13 and TRBJ1-2, with 8 bases matching TRBD1. V lost 4 bases and J lost 4; bases outside the gene matches: 14. The CDR3 runs 17 residues. Germline CDR1 reads PRHDT; CDR2 reads FYEKMQ (reference sequence). This CDR3 reads CASSSIGKTGAGYGYTF. The CDR3 nucleotides are TGTGCCAGCAGCTCAATAGGCAAGACAGGGGCGGGCTATGGCTACACCTTC.

CDR3 DNA sequence: TGTGCCAGCACCGGCTTTATCAACGAGCAGTACTTC. It is translated as CASTGFINEQYF. The chain employs TRBV5-4 and TRBJ2-7; the D is unclear. The V gene lost 6 bases and the J gene lost 5 bases, with 12 bases spanning the gap. The CDR3 is made up of 12 amino acids. The germline CDR1 and CDR2 sequences are SGHNT and YYREEE (reference sequence).

The rearrangement links TRBV5-1 to TRBJ2-2; 7 bases fit TRBD1. The germline gives CDR1 SGHRS, CDR2 YFSETQ. This CDR3 is built from 13 residues. Trimming removed 4 bases from V and 5 bases from J; junction bases left unmatched: 2. The CDR3 reads CASSQTGTGELFF. The CDR3 bases are TGCGCCAGCAGCCAGACAGGGACCGGGGAGCTGTTTTTT.

V usage is TRBV9 and J usage is TRBJ2-5, with TRBD2 identical over 10 bases. The junction had 7 bases not matched to a gene; V was cut back by 0 bases and J by 5 bases. Germline V gene lookup returns CDR1 SGDLS and CDR2 YYNGEE. The CDR3 contains 16 residues. CDR3 bases: TGTGCCAGCAGCGTAGGGGTAGCGGGGGGCCGTGAGACCCAGTACTTC. This encodes CASSVGVAGGRETQYF. Full variable domain (remainder filled in from reference TRBV9 and TRBJ2-5): DSGVTQTPKHLITATGQRVTLRCSPRSGDLSVYWYQQSLDQGLQFLIQYYNGEERAKGNILERFSAQQFPDLHSELNLSSLELGDSALYFCASSVGVAGGRETQYFGPGTRLLVL.

The sample holds one count of this clone. This chain joins TRBV11-3 and TRBJ2-1, with D unresolved. Deletions cut 3 bases from V and 8 bases from J, with 14 bases between. Germline CDR1 is SGHNT and CDR2 is YENEEA. The length of the CDR3 is 14 residues. CDR3 sequence (DNA): TGTGCCAGCAGCTTCCGGACCGGGTATCATGAGCAGTTCTTC. It is translated as CASSFRTGYHEQFF.

As regards this clone: One junction end does not reproduce the germline sequence, and a read error may be involved. This chain links TRBV10-2 with TRBJ2-7; 9 nucleotides line up with TRBD2. This CDR3 has 11 residues. CDR1 is WSHSY and CDR2 is SAAADI in the germline V gene. The CDR3 loop reads CASSKASGVDF. The CDR3 DNA reads TGCGCCAGCAGTAAGGCTAGCGGGGTCGACTTC.

The chain carries TRBV18 and TRBJ2-1; D is unclear. There are 14 residues in the CDR3. The germline gives CDR1 KGHSH, CDR2 LQKENI. Trimming cost V 1 base and J 2 bases, with 6 bases left between them. The CDR3 sequence: CASSPRPAYNEQFF. The CDR3 coding sequence is TGTGCCAGCTCACCACGTCCAGCCTACAATGAGCAGTTCTTC. The full variable domain, its missing parts supplied by reference TRBV18 and TRBJ2-1, is NAGVMQNPRHLVRRRGQEARLRCSPMKGHSHVYWYRQLPEEGLKFMVYLQKENIIDESGMPKERFSAEFPKEGPSILRIQQVVRGDSAAYFCASSPRPAYNEQFFGPGTRLTVL.

The count of this clone is one. The chain uses TRBV6-6 and TRBJ1-1, with D perhaps TRBD1 (5 bases). Germline V gene sequence: CDR1 MNHNY, CDR2 SVGAGI (reference sequence). V was shortened by 8 bases and J by 5 bases, with 18 bases between the two germline ends. The CDR3 length is 14 residues. CDR3 sequence reads: CASGGYLWATEAFF. DNA of the CDR3: TGTGCCAGCGGGGGGTACCTTTGGGCAACTGAAGCTTTCTTT.

The gene calls are TRBV5-8 and TRBJ1-2, with a possible D match to TRBD1 (5 bases). This CDR3 region has 15 residues. The ends were cut back, 0 bases at V and 5 bases at J, with 14 bases in the middle. Germline loops: CDR1 SGHTS, CDR2 YDEGEE. The CDR3 bases are TGTGCCAGCAGCTTGGAAGTGGGGGGATGGTATGGCTACACCTTC. Amino acids: CASSLEVGGWYGYTF.